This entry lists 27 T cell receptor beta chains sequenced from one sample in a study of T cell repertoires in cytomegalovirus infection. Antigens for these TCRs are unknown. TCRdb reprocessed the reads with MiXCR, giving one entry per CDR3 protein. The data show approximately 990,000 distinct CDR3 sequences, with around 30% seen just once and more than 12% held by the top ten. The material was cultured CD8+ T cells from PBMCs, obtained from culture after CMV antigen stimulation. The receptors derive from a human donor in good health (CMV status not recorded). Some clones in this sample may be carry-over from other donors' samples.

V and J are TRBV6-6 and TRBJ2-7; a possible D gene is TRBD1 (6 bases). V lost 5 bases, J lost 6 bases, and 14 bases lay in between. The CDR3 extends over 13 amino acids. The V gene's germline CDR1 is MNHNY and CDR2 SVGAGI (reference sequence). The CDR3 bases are TGTGCCAGCAGTCAACAGGGAATAGCCGAGCAGTACTTC. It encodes CASSQQGIAEQYF.

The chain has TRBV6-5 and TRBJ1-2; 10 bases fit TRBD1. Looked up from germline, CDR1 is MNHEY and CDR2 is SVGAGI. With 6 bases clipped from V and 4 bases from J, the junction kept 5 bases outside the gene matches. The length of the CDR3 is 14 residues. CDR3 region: CASRIGQGVYGYTF. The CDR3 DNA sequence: TGTGCCAGCAGGATAGGACAGGGGGTCTATGGCTACACCTTC.

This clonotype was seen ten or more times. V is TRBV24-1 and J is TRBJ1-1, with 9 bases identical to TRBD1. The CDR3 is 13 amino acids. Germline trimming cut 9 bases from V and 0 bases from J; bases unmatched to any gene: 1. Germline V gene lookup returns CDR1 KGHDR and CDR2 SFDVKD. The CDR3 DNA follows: TGTGCCACCCGGGACAGGGTGAACACTGAAGCTTTCTTT. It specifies CATRDRVNTEAFF.

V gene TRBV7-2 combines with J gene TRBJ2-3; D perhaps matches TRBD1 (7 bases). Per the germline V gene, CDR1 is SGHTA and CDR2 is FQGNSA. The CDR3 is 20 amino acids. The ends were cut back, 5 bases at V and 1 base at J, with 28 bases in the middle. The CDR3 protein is CASSPSPGGLVGTGTDTQYF. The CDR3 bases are TGTGCCAGCAGCCCATCCCCAGGGGGGCTAGTGGGGACGGGCACAGATACGCAGTATTTT.

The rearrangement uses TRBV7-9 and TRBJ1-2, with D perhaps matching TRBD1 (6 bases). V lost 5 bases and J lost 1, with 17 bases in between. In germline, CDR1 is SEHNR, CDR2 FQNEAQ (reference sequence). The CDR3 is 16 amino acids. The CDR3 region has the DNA TGTGCCAGCAGCGTGGTCGGGCAGGGGATTAACTATGGCTACACCTTC. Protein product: CASSVVGQGINYGYTF.

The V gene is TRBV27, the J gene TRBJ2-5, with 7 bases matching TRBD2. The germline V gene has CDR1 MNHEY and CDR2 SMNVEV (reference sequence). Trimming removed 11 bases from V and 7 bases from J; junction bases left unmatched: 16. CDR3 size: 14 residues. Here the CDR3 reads CAGASGAPGGTQYF. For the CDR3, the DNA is TGTGCCGGGGCCAGCGGGGCCCCCGGGGGGACCCAGTACTTC.

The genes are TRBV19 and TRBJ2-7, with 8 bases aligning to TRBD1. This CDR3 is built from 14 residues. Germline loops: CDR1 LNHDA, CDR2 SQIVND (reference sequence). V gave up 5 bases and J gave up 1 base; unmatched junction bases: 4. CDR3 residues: CASSATGGSYEQYF. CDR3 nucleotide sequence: TGTGCCAGTAGTGCCACAGGGGGGTCCTACGAGCAGTACTTC.

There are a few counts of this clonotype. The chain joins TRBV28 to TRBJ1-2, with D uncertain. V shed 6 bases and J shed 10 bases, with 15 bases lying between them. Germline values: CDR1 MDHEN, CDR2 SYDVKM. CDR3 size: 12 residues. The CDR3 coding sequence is TGTGCCAGCAGCCATCCTGAGTACTACTACACCTTC. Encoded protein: CASSHPEYYYTF.

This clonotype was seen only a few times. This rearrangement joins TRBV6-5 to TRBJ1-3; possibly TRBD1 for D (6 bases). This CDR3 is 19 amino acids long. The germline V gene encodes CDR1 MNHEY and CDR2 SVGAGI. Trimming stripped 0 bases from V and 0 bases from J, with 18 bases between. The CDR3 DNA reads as TGTGCCAGCAGTTACTCGACCAAGGGAGGACAGTTCTCTGGAAACACCATATATTTT. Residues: CASSYSTKGGQFSGNTIYF.

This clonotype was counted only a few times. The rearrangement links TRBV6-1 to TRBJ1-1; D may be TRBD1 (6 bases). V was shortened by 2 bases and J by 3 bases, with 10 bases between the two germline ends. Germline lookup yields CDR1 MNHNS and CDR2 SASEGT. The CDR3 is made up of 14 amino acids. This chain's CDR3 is CASSERDTYTEAFF. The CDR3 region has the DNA TGTGCCAGCAGTGAACGGGACACCTACACTGAAGCTTTCTTT.

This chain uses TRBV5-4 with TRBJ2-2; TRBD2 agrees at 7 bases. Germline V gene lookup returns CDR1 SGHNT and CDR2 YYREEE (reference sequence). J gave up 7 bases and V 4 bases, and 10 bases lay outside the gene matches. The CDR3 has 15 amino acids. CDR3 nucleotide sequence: TGTGCCAGCAGCCCAGAGTCCAGGGAGGGCGGGGAGCTGTTTTTT. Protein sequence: CASSPESREGGELFF.

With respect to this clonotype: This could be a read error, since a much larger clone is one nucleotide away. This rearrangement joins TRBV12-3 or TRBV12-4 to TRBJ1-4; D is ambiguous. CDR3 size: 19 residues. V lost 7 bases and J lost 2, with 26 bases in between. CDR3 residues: CASTQPGLPSSGTNEKLFF. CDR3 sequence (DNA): TGTGCCAGCACCCAACCCGGCCTTCCCTCATCGGGGACTAATGAAAAACTGTTTTTT.

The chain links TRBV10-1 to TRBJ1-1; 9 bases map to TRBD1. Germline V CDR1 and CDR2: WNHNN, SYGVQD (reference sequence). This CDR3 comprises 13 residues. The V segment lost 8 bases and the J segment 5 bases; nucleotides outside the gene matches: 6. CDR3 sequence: CASVDRGMTEAFF. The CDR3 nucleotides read TGCGCCAGCGTAGACAGGGGGATGACTGAAGCTTTCTTT.

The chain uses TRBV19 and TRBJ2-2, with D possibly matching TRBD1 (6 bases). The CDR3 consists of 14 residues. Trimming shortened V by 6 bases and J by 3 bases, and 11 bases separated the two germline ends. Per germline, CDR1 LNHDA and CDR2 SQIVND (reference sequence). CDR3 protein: CASSDRRYTGELFF. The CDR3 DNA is TGTGCCAGTAGCGACAGGAGGTACACCGGGGAGCTGTTTTTT. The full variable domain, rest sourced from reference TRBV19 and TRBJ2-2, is DGGITQSPKYLFRKEGQNVTLSCEQNLNHDAMYWYRQDPGQGLRLIYYSQIVNDFQKGDIAEGYSVSREKKESFPLTVTSAQKNPTAFYLCASSDRRYTGELFFGEGSRLTVL.

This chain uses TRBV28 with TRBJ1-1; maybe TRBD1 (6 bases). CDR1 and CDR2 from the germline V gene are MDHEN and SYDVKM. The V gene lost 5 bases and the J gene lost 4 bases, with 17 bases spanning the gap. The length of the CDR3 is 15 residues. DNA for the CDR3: TGTGCCAGCAGTCCGCGGGACACCCGTGCCACTGAAGCTTTCTTT. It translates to CASSPRDTRATEAFF.

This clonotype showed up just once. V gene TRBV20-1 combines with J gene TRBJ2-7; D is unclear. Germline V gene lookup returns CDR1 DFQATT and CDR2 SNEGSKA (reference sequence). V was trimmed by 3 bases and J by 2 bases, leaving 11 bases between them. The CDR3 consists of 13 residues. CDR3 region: CSASSTWAYEQYF. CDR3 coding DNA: TGCAGTGCTAGCTCAACGTGGGCCTACGAGCAGTACTTC.

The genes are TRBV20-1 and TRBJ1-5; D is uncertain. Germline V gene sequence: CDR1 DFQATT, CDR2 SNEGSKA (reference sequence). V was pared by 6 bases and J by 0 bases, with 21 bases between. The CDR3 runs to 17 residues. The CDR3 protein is CSATGYTTLDSNQPQHF. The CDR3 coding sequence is TGCAGTGCCACCGGTTATACCACCCTGGATAGCAATCAGCCCCAGCATTTT.

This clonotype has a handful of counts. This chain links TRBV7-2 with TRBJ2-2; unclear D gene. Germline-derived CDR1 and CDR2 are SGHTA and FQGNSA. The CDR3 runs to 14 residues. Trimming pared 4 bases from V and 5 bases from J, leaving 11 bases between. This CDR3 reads CASSSNRVTGELFF. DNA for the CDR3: TGTGCCAGCAGCTCTAACCGGGTAACCGGGGAGCTGTTTTTT. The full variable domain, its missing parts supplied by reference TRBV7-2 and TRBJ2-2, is GAGVSQSPSNKVTEKGKDVELRCDPISGHTALYWYRQSLGQGLEFLIYFQGNSAPDKSGLPSDRFSAERTGGSVSTLTIQRTQQEDSAVYLCASSSNRVTGELFFGEGSRLTVL.

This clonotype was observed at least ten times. In DNA, the CDR3 is TGTGCCAGCAGCCCTCGGCAGGGAGGAGCAGATACGCAGTATTTT. It encodes CASSPRQGGADTQYF. This sequence joins TRBV7-2 and TRBJ2-3; the D gene is possibly TRBD2 (6 bases). CDR1 is SGHTA and CDR2 is FQGNSA in the germline V gene. V lost 5 bases, J lost 4 bases, and 16 bases lay in between. There are 15 residues in the CDR3.

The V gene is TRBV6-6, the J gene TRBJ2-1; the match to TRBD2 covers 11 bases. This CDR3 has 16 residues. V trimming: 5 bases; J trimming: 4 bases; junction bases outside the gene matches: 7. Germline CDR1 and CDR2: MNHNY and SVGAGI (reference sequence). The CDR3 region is CASSVTSGGPYNEQFF. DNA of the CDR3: TGTGCCAGCAGTGTTACTAGCGGGGGCCCTTACAATGAGCAGTTCTTC.

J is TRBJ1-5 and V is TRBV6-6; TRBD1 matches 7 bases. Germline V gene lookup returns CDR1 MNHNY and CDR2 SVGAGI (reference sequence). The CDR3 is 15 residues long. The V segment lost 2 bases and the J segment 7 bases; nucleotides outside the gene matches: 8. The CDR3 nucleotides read TGTGCCAGCAGTTACATAGACAGGGTTCACCAGCCCCAGCATTTT. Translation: CASSYIDRVHQPQHF.

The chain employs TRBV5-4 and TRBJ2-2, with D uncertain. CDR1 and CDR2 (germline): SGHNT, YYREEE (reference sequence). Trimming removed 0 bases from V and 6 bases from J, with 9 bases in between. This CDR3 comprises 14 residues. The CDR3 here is CASSLGGPPGELFF. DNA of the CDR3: TGTGCCAGCAGCTTGGGAGGCCCTCCCGGGGAGCTGTTTTTT. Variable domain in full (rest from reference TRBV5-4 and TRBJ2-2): ETGVTQSPTHLIKTRGQQVTLRCSSQSGHNTVSWYQQALGQGPQFIFQYYREEENGRGNFPPRFSGLQFPNYSSELNVNALELDDSALYLCASSLGGPPGELFFGEGSRLTVL.

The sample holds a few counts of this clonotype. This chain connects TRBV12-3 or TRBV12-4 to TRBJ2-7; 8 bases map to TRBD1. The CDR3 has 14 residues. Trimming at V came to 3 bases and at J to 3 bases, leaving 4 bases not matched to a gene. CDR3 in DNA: TGTGCCAGCAGTTTTAAACAGGGGGACTACGAGCAGTACTTC. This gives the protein CASSFKQGDYEQYF.

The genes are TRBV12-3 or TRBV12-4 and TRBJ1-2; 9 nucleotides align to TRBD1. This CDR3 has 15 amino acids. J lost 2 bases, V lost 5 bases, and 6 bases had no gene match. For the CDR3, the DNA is TGTGCCAGCAGTCCGGAGGGGACAGGGAACTATGGCTACACCTTC. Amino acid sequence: CASSPEGTGNYGYTF.

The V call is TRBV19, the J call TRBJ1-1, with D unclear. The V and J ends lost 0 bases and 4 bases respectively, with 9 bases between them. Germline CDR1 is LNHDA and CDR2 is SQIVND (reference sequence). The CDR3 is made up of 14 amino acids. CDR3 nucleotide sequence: TGTGCCAGTAGTATAGATTCGATATTCACTGAAGCTTTCTTT. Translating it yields CASSIDSIFTEAFF.

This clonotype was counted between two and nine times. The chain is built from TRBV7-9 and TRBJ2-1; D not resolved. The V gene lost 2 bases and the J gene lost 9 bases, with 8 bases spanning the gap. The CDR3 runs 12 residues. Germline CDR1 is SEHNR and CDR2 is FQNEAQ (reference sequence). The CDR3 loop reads CASSLTTGEQFF. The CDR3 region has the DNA TGTGCCAGCAGCTTAACAACCGGTGAGCAGTTCTTC.

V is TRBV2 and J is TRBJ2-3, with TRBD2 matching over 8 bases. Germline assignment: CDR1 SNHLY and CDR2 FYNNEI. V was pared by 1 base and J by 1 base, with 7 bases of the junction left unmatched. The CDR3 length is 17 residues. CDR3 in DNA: TGTGCCAGCAGTGAAGATCGAGCGGGGGTGGGCACAGATACGCAGTATTTT. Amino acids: CASSEDRAGVGTDTQYF.